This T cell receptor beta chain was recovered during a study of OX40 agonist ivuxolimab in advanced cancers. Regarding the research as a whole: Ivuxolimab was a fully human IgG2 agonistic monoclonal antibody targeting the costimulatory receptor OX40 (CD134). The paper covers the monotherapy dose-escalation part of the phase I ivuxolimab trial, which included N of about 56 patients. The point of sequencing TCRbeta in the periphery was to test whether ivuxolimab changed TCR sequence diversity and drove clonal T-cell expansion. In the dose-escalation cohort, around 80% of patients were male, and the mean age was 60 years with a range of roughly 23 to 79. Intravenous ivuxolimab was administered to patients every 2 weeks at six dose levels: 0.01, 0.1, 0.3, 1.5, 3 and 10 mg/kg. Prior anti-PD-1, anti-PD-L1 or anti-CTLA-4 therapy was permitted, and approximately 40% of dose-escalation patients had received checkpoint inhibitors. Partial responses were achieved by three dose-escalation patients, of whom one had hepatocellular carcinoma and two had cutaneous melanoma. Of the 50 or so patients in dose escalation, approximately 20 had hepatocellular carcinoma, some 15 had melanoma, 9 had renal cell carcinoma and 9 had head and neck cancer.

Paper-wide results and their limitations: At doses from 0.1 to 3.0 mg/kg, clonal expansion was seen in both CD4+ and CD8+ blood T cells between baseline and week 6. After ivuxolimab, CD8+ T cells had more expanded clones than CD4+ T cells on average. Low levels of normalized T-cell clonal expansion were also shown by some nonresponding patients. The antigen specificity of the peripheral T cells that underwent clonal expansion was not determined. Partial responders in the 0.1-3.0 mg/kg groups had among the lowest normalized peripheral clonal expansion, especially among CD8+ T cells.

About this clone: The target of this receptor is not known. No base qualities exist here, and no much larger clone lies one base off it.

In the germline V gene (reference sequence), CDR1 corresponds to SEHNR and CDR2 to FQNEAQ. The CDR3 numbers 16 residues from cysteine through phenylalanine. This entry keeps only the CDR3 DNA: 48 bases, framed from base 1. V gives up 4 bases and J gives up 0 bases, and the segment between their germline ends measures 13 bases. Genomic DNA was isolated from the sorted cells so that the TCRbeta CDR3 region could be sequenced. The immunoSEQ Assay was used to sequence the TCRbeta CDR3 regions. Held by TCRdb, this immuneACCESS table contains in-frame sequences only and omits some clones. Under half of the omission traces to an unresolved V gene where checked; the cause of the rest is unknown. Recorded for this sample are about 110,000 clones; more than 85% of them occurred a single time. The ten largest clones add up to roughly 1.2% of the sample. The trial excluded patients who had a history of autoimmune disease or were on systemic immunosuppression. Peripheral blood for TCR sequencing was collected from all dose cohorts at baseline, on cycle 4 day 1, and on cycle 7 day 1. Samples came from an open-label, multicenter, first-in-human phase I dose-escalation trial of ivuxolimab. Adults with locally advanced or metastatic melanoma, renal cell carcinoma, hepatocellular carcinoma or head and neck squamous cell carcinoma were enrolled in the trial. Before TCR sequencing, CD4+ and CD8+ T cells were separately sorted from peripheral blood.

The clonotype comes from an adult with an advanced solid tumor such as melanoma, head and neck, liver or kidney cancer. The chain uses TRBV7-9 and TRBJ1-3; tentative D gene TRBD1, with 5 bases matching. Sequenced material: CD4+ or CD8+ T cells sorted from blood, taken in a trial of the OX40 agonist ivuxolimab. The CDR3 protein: CASSWLGLNSGNTIYF. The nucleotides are TGTGCCAGCAGCTGGCTGGGACTGAACTCTGGAAACACCATATATTTT.